This T cell receptor (beta chain) was sequenced in a study of blood T cell repertoires in COVID-19. Data came from immunoSEQ multiplex PCR; TCRdb stores just in-frame clones and leaves some out. Counted here are some 20,000 clones, approximately 86% occurring once; the ten biggest clones make up 17%. The sequencing sample was made of peripheral blood. The clonotype originates from a man between 65 and 79 years old with acute or convalescent COVID-19.

The CDR3 sequence: CASSDQGTDTQYF. The CDR3 DNA is TGTGCCAGTAGTGATCAGGGCACAGATACGCAGTATTTT. This rearrangement joins TRBV19 to TRBJ2-3; D not resolved. Germline-derived CDR1 and CDR2 are LNHDA and SQIVND (reference sequence). This CDR3 spans 13 amino acids. V lost 5 bases, J lost 1 base, and 7 bases lay in between.